This T cell receptor (beta chain) was observed in a study of OX40 agonist ivuxolimab in advanced cancers. In the study overall: The mean age was roughly 60 years, ranging from about 20 to 90, with over 70% of participants male. In three patients, partial responses were observed, one with hepatocellular carcinoma and two with cutaneous melanoma. Study-wide results and caveats: Both blood CD4+ and CD8+ T cells showed clonal growth by week 6 at 0.1 to 3.0 mg/kg.

In the case of this clone: Its matching antigen is unknown.

Germline CDR1 is MNHEY and CDR2 is SMNVEV (reference sequence). This CDR3 has 14 residues. Deletions cut 5 bases from V and 4 bases from J, with 12 bases between. The protocol was immunoSEQ multiplex PCR, while the TCRdb copy is restricted to in-frame clones and leaves out a portion. Of more than 75,000 clones in the sample, approximately 80% were seen once. Sequences were derived from CD4+ or CD8+ T cells sorted from blood, sampled in a trial of the OX40 agonist ivuxolimab. The chain employs TRBV27 and TRBJ2-1; no clear D gene. This sequence was found in an adult with an advanced solid tumor such as melanoma, head and neck, liver or kidney cancer. CDR3 protein: CASSLRTVYNEQFF. The CDR3 nucleotides are TGTGCCAGCAGTCTTCGGACCGTTTACAATGAGCAGTTCTTC.